This T cell receptor beta chain comes out of a study of human T cells and chemical hapten exposure. Overall study: Patients were given diphenylcyclopropenone on the scalp weekly across the approximately 25-week study. The patients were mostly female; they had alopecia areata, totalis or universalis. Study observations and caveats: TCRs exceeding 1 in 1000 frequency stayed unchanged with DPC sensitization.

Within the library, unique molecular identifiers were attached to each individual cDNA molecule. TCRdb re-derived calls from the RACE reads in MiXCR, one entry per CDR3 protein. Of roughly 38,000 distinct CDR3 sequences in the sample, around a tenth are singletons; the top ten hold 26%. This clonotype was recorded many times. Its antigen is as yet unknown. Time point indicated: patch test 3, about 24 weeks after DPC sensitization. The treatment: therapeutic diphenylcyclopropenone sensitization with weekly scalp DPC. Unseparated into fractions, whole blood served as the source from which total RNA was extracted. Unmatched junction bases numbered 0, after V lost 0 bases and J lost 4 bases. Per germline, CDR1 SGHNT and CDR2 YYREEE (reference sequence). The CDR3 extends over 15 amino acids.

The gene calls are TRBV5-4 and TRBJ2-3; 12 bases map to TRBD1. Sample: whole blood, taken in connection with sensitization to the hapten diphenylcyclopropenone (DPC). This TCR derives from a man over 45 with alopecia areata. Some clones in this sample may be carry-over from other donors' samples. For the CDR3, the DNA is TGTGCCAGCAGCTTGGGGGACAGGGGGCCAGATACGCAGTATTTT. Its translation is CASSLGDRGPDTQYF.